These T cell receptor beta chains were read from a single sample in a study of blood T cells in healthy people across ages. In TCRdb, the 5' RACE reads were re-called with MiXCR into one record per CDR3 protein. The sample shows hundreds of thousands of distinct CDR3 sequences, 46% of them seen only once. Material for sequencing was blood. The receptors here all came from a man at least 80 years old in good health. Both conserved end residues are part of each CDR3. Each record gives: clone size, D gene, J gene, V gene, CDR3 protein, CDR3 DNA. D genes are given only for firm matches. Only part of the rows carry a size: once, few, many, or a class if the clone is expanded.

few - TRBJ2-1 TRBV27 CASSLVSSNEQFF TGTGCCAGCAGTTTAGTTAGCTCGAATGAGCAGTTCTTC
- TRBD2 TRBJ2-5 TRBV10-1 CASSESGRQETQYF TGTGCCAGCAGTGAAAGCGGGAGGCAAGAGACCCAGTACTTC
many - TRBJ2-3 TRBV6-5 CASSRYTGRGTQYF TGTGCCAGCAGTAGATATACGGGCCGCGGTACGCAGTATTTT
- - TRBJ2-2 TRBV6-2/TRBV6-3 CASSYSMGQKNTGELFF TGTGCCAGCAGTTACTCGATGGGACAAAAGAACACCGGGGAGCTGTTTTTT
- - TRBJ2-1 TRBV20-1 CSASVSNEQFF TGCAGTGCTAGTGTTAGCAATGAGCAGTTCTTC
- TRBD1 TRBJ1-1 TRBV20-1 CSAPKRGDSTEAFF TGCAGTGCTCCTAAGAGAGGGGACAGCACTGAAGCTTTCTTT
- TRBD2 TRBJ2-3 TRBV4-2 CASSQDGLAGEVDTQYF TGTGCCAGCAGCCAAGATGGGCTAGCGGGGGAGGTAGATACGCAGTATTTT
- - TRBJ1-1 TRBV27 CASSADRSPAFF TGTGCCAGCAGTGCGGACCGCAGCCCAGCTTTCTTT
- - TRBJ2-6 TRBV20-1 CSATTSDISGANVLTF TGCAGTGCCACTACATCCGACATCTCTGGGGCCAACGTCCTGACTTTC
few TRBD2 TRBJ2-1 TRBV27 CASSTTQLAERGNEQFF TGTGCCAGCAGTACTACTCAACTAGCGGAACGGGGTAATGAGCAGTTCTTC
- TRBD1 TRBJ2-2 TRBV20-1 CSARDRVNTGELFF TGCAGTGCTCGTGACAGGGTTAACACCGGGGAGCTGTTTTTT
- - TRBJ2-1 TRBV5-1 CASSGAGQRNNEQFF TGCGCCAGCAGCGGGGCAGGGCAAAGGAACAATGAGCAGTTCTTC
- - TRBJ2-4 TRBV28 CASSVGGIQYF TGTGCCAGCAGTGTCGGCGGCATTCAGTACTTC
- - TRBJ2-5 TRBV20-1 CSARSLAEGKETQYF TGCAGTGCTAGGTCTTTAGCGGAGGGAAAAGAGACCCAGTACTTC
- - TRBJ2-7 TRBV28 CASRTSGDPGLYEQYF TGTGCCAGCAGAACCTCAGGGGACCCGGGACTCTACGAGCAGTACTTC
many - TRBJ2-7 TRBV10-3 CAISAGRGYEQYF TGTGCCATCAGTGCAGGCAGGGGATACGAGCAGTACTTC
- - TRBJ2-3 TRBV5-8 CASSLNLGAADTQYF TGTGCCAGCAGCTTGAATTTGGGGGCAGCAGATACGCAGTATTTT
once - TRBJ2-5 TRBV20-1 CSARVGGLSETQYF TGCAGTGCTAGAGTAGGGGGACTTTCAGAGACCCAGTACTTC
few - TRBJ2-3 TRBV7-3 CASSSTLADTQYF TGTGCCAGCAGCTCTACTTTGGCGGATACGCAGTATTTT
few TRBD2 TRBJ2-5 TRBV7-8 CASSPASGRVEYF TGTGCCAGCAGCCCCGCTAGCGGGAGGGTTGAGTACTTC
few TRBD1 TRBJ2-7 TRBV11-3 CASTPGTGVEQYF TGTGCCAGCACCCCCGGGACAGGGGTCGAGCAGTACTTC
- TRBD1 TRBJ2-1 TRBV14 CASNRDRALNEQFF TGTGCCAGCAACCGGGACAGGGCCCTCAATGAGCAGTTCTTC
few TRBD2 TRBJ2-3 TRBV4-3 CASSQDRFRLARDTQYF TGCGCCAGCAGCCAAGATCGGTTCCGACTAGCGCGCGATACGCAGTATTTT
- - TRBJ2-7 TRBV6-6 CASSYSELGEPEQYF TGTGCCAGCAGTTACTCGGAGTTGGGGGAGCCCGAGCAGTACTTC
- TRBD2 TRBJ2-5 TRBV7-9 CASSLRLAGEAGTQYF TGTGCCAGCAGCTTGAGACTAGCGGGAGAGGCGGGGACCCAGTACTTC
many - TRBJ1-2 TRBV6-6 CASSTQTGNYGYTF TGTGCCAGCAGTACCCAGACAGGCAACTATGGCTACACCTTC
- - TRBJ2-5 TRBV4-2 CASSQDPYRGETQYF TGTGCCAGCAGCCAAGATCCTTATCGCGGAGAGACCCAGTACTTC